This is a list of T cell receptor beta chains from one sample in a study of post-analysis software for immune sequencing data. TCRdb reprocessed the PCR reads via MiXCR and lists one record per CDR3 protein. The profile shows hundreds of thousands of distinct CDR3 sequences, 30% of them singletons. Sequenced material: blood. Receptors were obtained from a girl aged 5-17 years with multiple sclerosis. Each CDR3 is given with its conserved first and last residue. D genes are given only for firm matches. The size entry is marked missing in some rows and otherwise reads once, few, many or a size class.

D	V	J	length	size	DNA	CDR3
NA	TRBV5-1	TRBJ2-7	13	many	TGCGCCAGCAGCTTGTACAGTGGCTACGAGCAGTACTTC	CASSLYSGYEQYF
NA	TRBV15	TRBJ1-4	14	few	TGTGCCACTGCCCCGGCCCCCACTAATGAAAAACTGTTTTTT	CATAPAPTNEKLFF
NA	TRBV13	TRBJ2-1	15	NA	TGTGCCAGCAGCTCCGGGACTTCGGCCTACAATGAGCAGTTCTTC	CASSSGTSAYNEQFF
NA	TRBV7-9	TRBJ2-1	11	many	TGTGCCAGCAGCCTATCCGGTGAGCAGTTCTTC	CASSLSGEQFF
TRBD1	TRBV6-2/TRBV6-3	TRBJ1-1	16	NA	TGTGCCAGCAGCTTTCCGGGACAGAGATTGAACACTGAAGCTTTCTTT	CASSFPGQRLNTEAFF
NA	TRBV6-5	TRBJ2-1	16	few	TGTGCCAGCAGTTATACCCCCTACGACAGTACGCATGAGCAGTTCTTC	CASSYTPYDSTHEQFF
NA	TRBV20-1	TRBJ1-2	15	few	TGCAGTGCTAGTGGGGGACTAAGGAGGGACTATGGCTACACCTTC	CSASGGLRRDYGYTF
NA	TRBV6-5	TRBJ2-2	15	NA	TGTGCCAGCAGTTACATTGGACAGAACACCGGGGAGCTGTTTTTT	CASSYIGQNTGELFF
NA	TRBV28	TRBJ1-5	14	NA	TGTGCCAGTCCTGTTGGGGAATGGAGTCAGCCCCAGCATTTT	CASPVGEWSQPQHF
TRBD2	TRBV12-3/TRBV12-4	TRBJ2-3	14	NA	TGTGCCAGCAGACCGGGACTAGCGGTAAATACGCAGTATTTT	CASRPGLAVNTQYF
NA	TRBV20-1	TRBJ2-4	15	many	TGCAGTGCCATTCCCGCAGGGGGGGTTAGATACATTCAGTACTTC	CSAIPAGGVRYIQYF
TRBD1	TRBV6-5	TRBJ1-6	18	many	TGTGCCAGCAGTTACTCAGGCAAGGGGACAGGGCGTAATTCACCCCTCCACTTT	CASSYSGKGTGRNSPLHF
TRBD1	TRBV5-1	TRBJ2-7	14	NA	TGCGCCAACAGCTTGGTACAGGGGGCTAGGGAGCAGTACTTC	CANSLVQGAREQYF
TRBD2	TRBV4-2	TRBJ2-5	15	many	TGTGCCAGCAGCCCGAGCGGGGGGGCCCAAGAGACCCAGTACTTC	CASSPSGGAQETQYF
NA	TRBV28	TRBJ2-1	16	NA	TGTGCCAGCAGTTTATGGGCGGACTCAAAAAACAATGAGCAGTTCTTC	CASSLWADSKNNEQFF
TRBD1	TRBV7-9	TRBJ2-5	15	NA	TGTGCCAGCAGCTTATGGGAGGACAGGGAAGAGACCCAGTACTTC	CASSLWEDREETQYF
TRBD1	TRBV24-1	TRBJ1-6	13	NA	TGTGCCACCAGCCGGGACAGTTATTCACCCCTCCACTTT	CATSRDSYSPLHF
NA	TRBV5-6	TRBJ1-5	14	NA	TGTGCCAGCAGCAAACCCGGGGGCGGTCAGCCCCAGCATTTT	CASSKPGGGQPQHF
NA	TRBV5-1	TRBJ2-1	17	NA	TGCGCCAGCAGCGCCTCCGGGACCCCGAGCTCCTACAATGAGCAGTTCTTC	CASSASGTPSSYNEQFF
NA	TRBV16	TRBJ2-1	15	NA	TGTGCCAGCAGCGGCCGGGACCCAAAGCGGAGTGAGCAGTTCTTC	CASSGRDPKRSEQFF
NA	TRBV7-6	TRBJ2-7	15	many	TGTGCCAGCTCGGGTTACAGATCCCTTCCCTACGAGCAGTACTTC	CASSGYRSLPYEQYF
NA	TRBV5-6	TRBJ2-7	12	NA	TGTGCCAGCAGCGGACGAACCTACGAGCAGTACTTC	CASSGRTYEQYF
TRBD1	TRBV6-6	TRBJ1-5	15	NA	TGTGCCAGCACTTCCGGGACAGGGAACATACAGCCCCAGCATTTT	CASTSGTGNIQPQHF
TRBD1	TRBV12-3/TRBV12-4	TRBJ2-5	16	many	TGTGCCAGCAGTTTCCGGGACAGGTTATTACAAGAGACCCAGTACTTC	CASSFRDRLLQETQYF
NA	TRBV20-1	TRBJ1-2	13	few	TGCAGTGCTAGAGTAACAGGTCACTATGGCTACACCTTC	CSARVTGHYGYTF
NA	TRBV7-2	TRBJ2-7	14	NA	TGTGCCAGCAGCTTATCGGGAACGACCTACGAGCAGTACTTC	CASSLSGTTYEQYF
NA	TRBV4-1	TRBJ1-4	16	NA	TGCGCCAGCAGCCAAGATCGCGGAGGCTGGAGAGAAAAACGGTTTTTT	CASSQDRGGWREKRFF
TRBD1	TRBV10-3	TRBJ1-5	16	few	TGTGCCATCAGTGAACACAGGGGGCTTGGCAATCAGCCCCAGCATTTT	CAISEHRGLGNQPQHF
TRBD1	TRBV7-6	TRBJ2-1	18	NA	TGTGCCAGCAGCTTAGGGGATTTGGACAGGGGCCCCTACAATGAGCAGTTCTTC	CASSLGDLDRGPYNEQFF
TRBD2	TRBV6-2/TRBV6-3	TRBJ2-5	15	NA	TGTGCCAGCAGTTACCTTAGCGGGAGGGTCTACAAGCAGTACTTC	CASSYLSGRVYKQYF
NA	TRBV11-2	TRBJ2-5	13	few	TGTGCCAGCAGCCCCGGGACATCAGAGACCCAGTACTTC	CASSPGTSETQYF
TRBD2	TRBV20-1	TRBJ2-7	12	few	TGCAGTGCTAGATCGGGAGGGGTACAGCAGTACTTC	CSARSGGVQQYF
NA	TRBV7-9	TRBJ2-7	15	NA	TGTGCCAGCAGCAACCGGCAAGCCGGCGTGGGCGAGCAGTACTTC	CASSNRQAGVGEQYF
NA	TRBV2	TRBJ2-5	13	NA	TGTGCCAGCACCCAGCCGGGGCAAGAGACCCAGTACTTC	CASTQPGQETQYF
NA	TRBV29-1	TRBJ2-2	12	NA	TGCAGCGTCCCAGGGATCACCGGGGAGCTGTTTTTT	CSVPGITGELFF
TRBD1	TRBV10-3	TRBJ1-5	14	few	TGTGCCATCAGGGAGGACAGGGGCAGCCAGCCCCAGCATTTT	CAIREDRGSQPQHF
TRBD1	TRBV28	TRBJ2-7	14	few	TGTGCCAGCAGTTGGGGACAGGCATCCTACGAGCAGTACTTC	CASSWGQASYEQYF
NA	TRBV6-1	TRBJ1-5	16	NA	TGTGCCAGCAGCCAACGGGGGCTTGGGGGGAGTCAGCCCCAGCATTTT	CASSQRGLGGSQPQHF
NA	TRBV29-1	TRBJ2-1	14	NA	TGCAGCGTTGAAGTAGCGATTTCCTACAATGAGCAGTTCTTC	CSVEVAISYNEQFF
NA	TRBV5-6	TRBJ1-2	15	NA	TGTGCCAGCAGCCCTCTGGCAGTGCAAGCAGAGGGCTACACCTTC	CASSPLAVQAEGYTF
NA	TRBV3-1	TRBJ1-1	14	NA	TGTGCCAGCAGCCAAGATATCGGGGGGCGGTTTTCTTTCTTT	CASSQDIGGRFSFF
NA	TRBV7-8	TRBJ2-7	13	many	TGTGCCAGCAGCTTAGGGGTGGACTACGAGCAGTACTTC	CASSLGVDYEQYF
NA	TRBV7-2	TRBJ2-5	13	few	TGTGCCAGCAGCTACCCGCAGTTGGAGACCCAGTACTTC	CASSYPQLETQYF
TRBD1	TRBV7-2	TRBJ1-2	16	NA	TGTGCCAGCAGATCTCTCGCCAGGGGGCTGTCGGATGGCTACACCTTC	CASRSLARGLSDGYTF
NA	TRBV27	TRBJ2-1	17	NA	TGTGCCAGCAGTTCCAGGGGACTGTGGAGCTCCTACAATGAGCAGTTCTTC	CASSSRGLWSSYNEQFF
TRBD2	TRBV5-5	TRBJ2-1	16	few	TGTGCCAGCAGCTTGGGACTAGCGGGGGGCATCAATGAGCAGTTCTTC	CASSLGLAGGINEQFF
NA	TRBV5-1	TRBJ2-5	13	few	TGCGCCAGCAGCTTGTGGACTCAAGAGACCCAGTACTTC	CASSLWTQETQYF
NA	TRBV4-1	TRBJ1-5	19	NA	TGCGCCAGCAGCCAAGATTCCGCGCTTCAGAGGGTCAACAATCAGCCCCAGCATTTT	CASSQDSALQRVNNQPQHF
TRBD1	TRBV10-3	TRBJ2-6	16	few	TGTGCCATCAGTAGGACAGGGGGCCAGGGGGCCAACGTCCTGACTTTC	CAISRTGGQGANVLTF
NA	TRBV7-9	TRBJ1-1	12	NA	TGTGCCAGCACCGCCGGGGGCACTGAAGCTTTCTTT	CASTAGGTEAFF
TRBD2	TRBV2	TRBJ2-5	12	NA	TGTGCCAGCGGACTAGCGGCTAGGACCCAGTACTTC	CASGLAARTQYF
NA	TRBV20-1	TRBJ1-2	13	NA	TGCAGTGCTAGAGATATACAGAGCTATGGCTACACCTTC	CSARDIQSYGYTF
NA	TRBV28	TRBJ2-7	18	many	TGTGCCAGCAGTTCCTTTATCGCGGGTTCAGGGGCCGGTTACGAGCAGTACTTC	CASSSFIAGSGAGYEQYF
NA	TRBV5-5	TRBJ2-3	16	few	TGTGCCAGCAGGGGGGGCCCTAGCGGTTTTACAGATACGCAGTATTTT	CASRGGPSGFTDTQYF
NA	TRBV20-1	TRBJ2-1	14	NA	TGCAGTGCTCCGGTGATCAGCTCCTACAATGAGCAGTTCTTC	CSAPVISSYNEQFF
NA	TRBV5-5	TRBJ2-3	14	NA	TGTGCCAGCAGCTTGGAGCCCCGCACAGATACGCAGTATTTT	CASSLEPRTDTQYF
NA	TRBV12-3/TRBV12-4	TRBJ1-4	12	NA	TGTGCCAGCAGTTCTCCGGGACGGGGGCTGTTTTTT	CASSSPGRGLFF
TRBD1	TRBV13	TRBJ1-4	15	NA	TGTGCCAGCAGCGCCGGGACAGGAGGCTTTGAAAAACTGTTTTTT	CASSAGTGGFEKLFF
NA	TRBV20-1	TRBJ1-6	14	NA	TGCAGTGCTAGAGAGGGCTTCTATAATTCACCCCTCCACTTT	CSAREGFYNSPLHF
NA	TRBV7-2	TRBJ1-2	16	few	TGTGCCAGCAGCCGCCCGGGGACTGGAGCTAACTATGGCTACACCTTC	CASSRPGTGANYGYTF